This T cell receptor beta chain was retrieved from a study of blood T cell repertoires in COVID-19. Assay used: immunoSEQ multiplex PCR; TCRdb lists only in-frame clones, some missing. Of about 240,000 clones listed, around 89% are singletons. V trimming: 6 bases; J trimming: 4 bases; junction bases outside the gene matches: 6. The CDR3 contains 14 residues. The germline gives CDR1 SQVTM, CDR2 ANQGSEA. Source material: PBMCs or T cells enriched from blood (not recorded which). V usage is TRBV29-1 and J usage is TRBJ2-5; 12 bases line up with TRBD1. The sequence came from a woman aged 25 to 39 who had recovered from COVID-19. The CDR3 DNA sequence: TGCAGCGTCCCGGGACAGGGGGCTTTAGAGACCCAGTACTTC. This encodes CSVPGQGALETQYF.